This TCR beta chain appears in the sequencing data of a study of glioma-infiltrating T cells after dendritic cell vaccination. On the study more broadly: At biweekly intervals, patients got three intradermal dendritic cell vaccine injections.

This table comes from immunoSEQ multiplex PCR, and its TCRdb copy is limited to in-frame clones, with some not included. This table holds approximately 60,000 clones, roughly nine tenths found once. Germline assignment: CDR1 MNHNS and CDR2 SASEGT. The CDR3 extends over 13 amino acids. The sample's time point: after dendritic cell vaccination, including at tumor progression/relapse. This rearrangement joins TRBV6-1 to TRBJ2-5, with a weak D call TRBD1 (5 bases). The assigned J gene may be wrong: the sequence end matches TRBJ2-7 better. This clonotype was sampled from a human donor with glioblastoma. The source material was blood, sampled after dendritic cell vaccination. The CDR3 region has the DNA TGTGCCAGCAGCGTTGACAGCACCTACGAGCAGTACTTC. Protein sequence: CASSVDSTYEQYF.